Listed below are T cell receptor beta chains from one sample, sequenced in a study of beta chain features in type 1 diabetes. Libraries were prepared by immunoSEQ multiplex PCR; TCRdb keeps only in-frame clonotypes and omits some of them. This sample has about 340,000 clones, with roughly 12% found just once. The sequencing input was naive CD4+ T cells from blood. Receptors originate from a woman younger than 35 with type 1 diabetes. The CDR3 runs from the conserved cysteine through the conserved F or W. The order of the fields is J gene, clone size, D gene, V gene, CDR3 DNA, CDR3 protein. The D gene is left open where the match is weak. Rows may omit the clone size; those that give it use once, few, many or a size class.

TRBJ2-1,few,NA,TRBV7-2,TGTGCCAGCAGCCGTAGCGGATTTACCTACAATGAGCAGTTCTTC,CASSRSGFTYNEQFF
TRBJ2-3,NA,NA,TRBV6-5,TGTGCCAGCAGCCAGTCCTTCCCGGGTTCAGATACGCAGTATTTT,CASSQSFPGSDTQYF
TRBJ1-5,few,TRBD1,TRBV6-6,TGTGCCAGCAGTTACCGGGGACAGGGTGGCCAGCCCCAGCATTTT,CASSYRGQGGQPQHF
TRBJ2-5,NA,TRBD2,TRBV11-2,TGTGCCAGCAGCTCCGGACTAGCGGGAGGCGAGACCCAGTACTTC,CASSSGLAGGETQYF
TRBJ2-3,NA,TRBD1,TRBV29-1,TGCAGCGGCCTAACAGGGGGAGATACGCAGTATTTT,CSGLTGGDTQYF
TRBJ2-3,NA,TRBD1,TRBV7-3,TGTGCCAGCAGCTCGAGACAGGGATCCACAGATACGCAGTATTTT,CASSSRQGSTDTQYF
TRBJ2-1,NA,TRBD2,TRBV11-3,TGTGCCAGCAGCTTGACTAGCGGGAGGGTATATGAGCAGTTCTTC,CASSLTSGRVYEQFF
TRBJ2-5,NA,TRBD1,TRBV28,TGTGCCAGCAGTTCAGGACAGGGGGTAGGAGAGACCCAGTACTTC,CASSSGQGVGETQYF
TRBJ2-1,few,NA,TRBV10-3,TGTGCCATCAGTGAGTTGTTTCAGAATGAGCAGTTCTTC,CAISELFQNEQFF
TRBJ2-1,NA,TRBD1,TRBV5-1,TGCGCCAGCAGCTACGGACAGGGGGCGACTAAAAATGAGCAGTTCTTC,CASSYGQGATKNEQFF
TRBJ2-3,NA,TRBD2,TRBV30,TGTGCCTGGAGCGGAGGGCTAGCGGGAGTAGATACGCAGTATTTT,CAWSGGLAGVDTQYF
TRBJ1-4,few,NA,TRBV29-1,TGCAGCGTTGACGCGGCGCCAGGGAGGGTATTAGCTAATGAAAAACTGTTTTTT,CSVDAAPGRVLANEKLFF
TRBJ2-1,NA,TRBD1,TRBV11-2,TGTGCCAGCGAGAGCGGGACAGGGGACAATGAGCAGTTCTTC,CASESGTGDNEQFF
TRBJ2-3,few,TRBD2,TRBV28,TGTGCCAGCAGTACCACTGGGGGGGCAGATACGCAGTATTTT,CASSTTGGADTQYF
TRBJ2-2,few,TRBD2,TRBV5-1,TGCGCCAGCAGCTTCCTCGGACTAGCGGGAGTGGTCGGGGAGCTGTTTTTT,CASSFLGLAGVVGELFF
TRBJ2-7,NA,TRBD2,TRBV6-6,TGTGCCAGCAGGGGACTAGCTTACGCCTACGAGCAGTACTTC,CASRGLAYAYEQYF
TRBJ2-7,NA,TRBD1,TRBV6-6,TGTGCCAGCAGTTCCCCGGACAGGGGCCCCTACGAGCAGTACTTC,CASSSPDRGPYEQYF
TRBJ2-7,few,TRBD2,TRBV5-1,TGCGCCAGCCTAGAACGACTAGCGGGCCTCTCCTACGAGCAGTACTTC,CASLERLAGLSYEQYF
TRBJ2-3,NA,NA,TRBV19,TGTGCCAGTCAGCAGGATCTAACTAGCACAGATACGCAGTATTTT,CASQQDLTSTDTQYF
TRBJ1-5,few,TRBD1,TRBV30,TGTGCCTGGAGTCCCCAGGGACAGGGAGTTCTGAGCAATCAGCCCCAGCATTTT,CAWSPQGQGVLSNQPQHF
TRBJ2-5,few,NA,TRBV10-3,TGTGCCATCGGGGCCAGAGACCAAGAGACCCAGTACTTC,CAIGARDQETQYF
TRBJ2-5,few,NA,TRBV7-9,TGTGCCAGCAGCCATAGGACAGAACAAGAGACCCAGTACTTC,CASSHRTEQETQYF
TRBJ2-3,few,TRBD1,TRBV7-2,TGTGCCAGCAGCTCGCTCGGGACAGGGCAGGCAGATACGCAGTATTTT,CASSSLGTGQADTQYF
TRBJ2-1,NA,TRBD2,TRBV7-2,TGTGCCAGCAGGATCGGAGCGGGAGGCCACGTTCACAATGAGCAGTTCTTC,CASRIGAGGHVHNEQFF
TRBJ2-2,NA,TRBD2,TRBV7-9,TGTGCCAGCAGCCGTAGCGGGAGTAGCGGGGAGCTGTTTTTT,CASSRSGSSGELFF
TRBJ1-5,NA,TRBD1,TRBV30,TGTGCCTGGAGTGCCGACAGGGTATATTCTACGGTCTCTCTCCCCCCCCAGCCCCAGCATTTT,CAWSADRVYSTVSLPPQPQHF
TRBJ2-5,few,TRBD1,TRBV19,TGTGCCAGTAGTACCCATCAGACAGGGAAAGAGACCCAGTACTTC,CASSTHQTGKETQYF
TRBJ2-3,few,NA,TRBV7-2,TGTGCCAGCAGCTCTTGGGGGACATCCACAGATACGCAGTATTTT,CASSSWGTSTDTQYF
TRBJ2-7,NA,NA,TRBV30,TGTGCCTGGAGCTCCGGGACACAGTCTAAGCAGTACTTC,CAWSSGTQSKQYF
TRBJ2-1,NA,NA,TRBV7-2,TGTGCCAGCAGCCCCCAACAGGGTACAATGGAGCAGTTCTTC,CASSPQQGTMEQFF
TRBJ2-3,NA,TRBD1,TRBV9,TGTGCCAGCAGCGGTTCAGGGGGCGAGGGGGATACGCAGTATTTT,CASSGSGGEGDTQYF
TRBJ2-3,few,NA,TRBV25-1,TGTGCCAGCAGTGAACCCGTCACAGATACGCAGTATTTT,CASSEPVTDTQYF
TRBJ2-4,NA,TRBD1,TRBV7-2,TGTGCCAGCAGCACGATCGTGGGACAGGGGGAAGCCAAAAACATTCAGTACTTC,CASSTIVGQGEAKNIQYF
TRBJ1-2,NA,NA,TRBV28,TGTGCCAGCAGTTTAGGGCCTGGCTATGGCTACACCTTC,CASSLGPGYGYTF
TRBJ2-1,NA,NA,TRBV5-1,TGCGCCAGCAGCTTGAACAGGGTAAATGAGCAGTTCTTC,CASSLNRVNEQFF
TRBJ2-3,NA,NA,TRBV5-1,TGCGCCAGCAGCTTGGGGCTAGCGCCAGATACGCAGTATTTT,CASSLGLAPDTQYF
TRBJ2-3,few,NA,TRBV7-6,TGTGCCAGCAGCTTAGCGCTAACGGGAACAGCAGATACGCAGTATTTT,CASSLALTGTADTQYF
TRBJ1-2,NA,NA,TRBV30,TGTGCCTGGAGTGTACAGGAAAGTAACTATGGCTACACCTTC,CAWSVQESNYGYTF
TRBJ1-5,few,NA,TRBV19,TGTGCCAGTAGTGAGTTAGATCAGCCCCAGCATTTT,CASSELDQPQHF
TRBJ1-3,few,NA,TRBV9,TGTGCCAGCAGCGTACAGGTGGCTGGAAACACCATATATTTT,CASSVQVAGNTIYF
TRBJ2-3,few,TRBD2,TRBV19,TGTGCCAGTAGTAACCTAGCGGGAGGAGATACGCAGTATTTT,CASSNLAGGDTQYF
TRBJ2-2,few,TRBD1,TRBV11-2,TGTGCCAGCAGCTTACGTCAGACAGGGGAGACCGGGGAGCTGTTTTTT,CASSLRQTGETGELFF
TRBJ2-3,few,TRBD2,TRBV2,TGTGCCAGCAGTACCGCGCGGGAGGGCCAGTTGGGTTCGCAGTATTTT,CASSTAREGQLGSQYF
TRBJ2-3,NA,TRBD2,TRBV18,TGTGCCAGCTCACCTACTAGCGGAAGCACAGATACGCAGTATTTT,CASSPTSGSTDTQYF
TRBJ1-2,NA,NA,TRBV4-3,TGCGCCAGCAGCCAAGATAGGCACTCTGGGCCCTATGGCTACACCTTC,CASSQDRHSGPYGYTF
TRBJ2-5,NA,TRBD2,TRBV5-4,TGTGCCAGCAGAACTACCAGAGCGGGAGTGGGTCAAGAGACCCAGTACTTC,CASRTTRAGVGQETQYF
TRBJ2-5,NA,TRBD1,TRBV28,TGTGCCAGCGGACAGGGGGCAACGGAGACCCAGTACTTC,CASGQGATETQYF
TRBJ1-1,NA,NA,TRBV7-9,TGTGCCAGCAGCTTACAGGGAAATCTAGGAACTGAAGCTTTCTTT,CASSLQGNLGTEAFF
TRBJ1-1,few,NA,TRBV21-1,TGTGCCAGCAGCAAAAAGGGGAGGGTAACTGAAGCTTTCTTT,CASSKKGRVTEAFF
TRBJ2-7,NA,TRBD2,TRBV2,TGTGCCAGCAGCGAACGGGCGGGAGGTTCTGGCGAGCAGTACTTC,CASSERAGGSGEQYF
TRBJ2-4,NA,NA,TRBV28,TGTGCCAGCAGTTTATCCCCCCTACAGATTCAGTACTTC,CASSLSPLQIQYF
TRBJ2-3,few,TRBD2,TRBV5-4,TGTGCCAGCAGCTTGGAACTAGCGTTTAGCACAGATACGCAGTATTTT,CASSLELAFSTDTQYF
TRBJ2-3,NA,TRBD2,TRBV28,TGTGCCAGCGATACGGCGGGACTAGCGGAAAATACGCAGTATTTT,CASDTAGLAENTQYF
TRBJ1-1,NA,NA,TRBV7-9,TGTGCCAGCAGCTTAACGGGCAGGGATAACACTGAAGCTTTCTTT,CASSLTGRDNTEAFF
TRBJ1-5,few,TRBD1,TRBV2,TGTGCCAGCAGCCCCGGGACAGGGGTCCAGCCCCAGCATTTT,CASSPGTGVQPQHF
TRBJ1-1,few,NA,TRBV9,TGTGCCAGTTCGACAGTTATGAACACTGAAGCTTTCTTT,CASSTVMNTEAFF
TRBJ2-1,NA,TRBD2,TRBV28,TGTGCCAGCACTGTTCTGACTAGCGGGAGGGCCCTGAGCTCCTACAATGAGCAGTTCTTC,CASTVLTSGRALSSYNEQFF
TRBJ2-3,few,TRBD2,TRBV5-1,TGCGCCAGCCGGGCTAGCGGAGATCCCACAGATACGCAGTATTTT,CASRASGDPTDTQYF
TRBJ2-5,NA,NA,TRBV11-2,TGTGCCAGCAGCTCTCGGGGGGCGCCCAATAAAGAGACCCAGTACTTC,CASSSRGAPNKETQYF
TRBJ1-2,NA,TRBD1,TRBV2,TGTGCCAGCAGCCCCGAGCAGGGGGCTGGCTACACCTTC,CASSPEQGAGYTF